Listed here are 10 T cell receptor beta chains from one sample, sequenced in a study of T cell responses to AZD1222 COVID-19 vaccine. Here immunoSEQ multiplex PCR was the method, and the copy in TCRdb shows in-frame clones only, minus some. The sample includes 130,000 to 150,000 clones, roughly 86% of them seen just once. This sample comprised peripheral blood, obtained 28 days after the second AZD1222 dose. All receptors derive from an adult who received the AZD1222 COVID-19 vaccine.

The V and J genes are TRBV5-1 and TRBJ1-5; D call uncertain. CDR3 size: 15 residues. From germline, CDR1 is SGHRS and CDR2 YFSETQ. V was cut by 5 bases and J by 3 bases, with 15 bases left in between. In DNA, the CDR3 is TGCGCCAGCAGTTTTGACACGAACTCCAATCAGCCCCAGCATTTT. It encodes CASSFDTNSNQPQHF. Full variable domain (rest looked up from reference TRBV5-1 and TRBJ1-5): KAGVTQTPRYLIKTRGQQVTLSCSPISGHRSVSWYQQTPGQGLQFLFEYFSETQRNKGNFPGRFSGRQFSNSRSEMNVSTLELGDSALYLCASSFDTNSNQPQHFGDGTRLSIL.

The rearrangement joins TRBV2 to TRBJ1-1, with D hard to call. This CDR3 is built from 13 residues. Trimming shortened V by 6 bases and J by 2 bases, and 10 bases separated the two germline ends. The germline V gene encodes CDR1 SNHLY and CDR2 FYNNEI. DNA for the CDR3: TGTGCCAGCAGCGTTGACACCAACACTGAAGCTTTCTTT. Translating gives CASSVDTNTEAFF.

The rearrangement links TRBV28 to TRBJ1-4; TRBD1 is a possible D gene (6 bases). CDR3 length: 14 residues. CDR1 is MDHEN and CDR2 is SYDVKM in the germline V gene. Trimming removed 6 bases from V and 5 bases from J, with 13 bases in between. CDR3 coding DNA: TGTGCCAGCAGGATAGACAGGCTAAATGAAAAACTGTTTTTT. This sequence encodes CASRIDRLNEKLFF. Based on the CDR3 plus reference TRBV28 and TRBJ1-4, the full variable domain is DVKVTQSSRYLVKRTGEKVFLECVQDMDHENMFWYRQDPGLGLRLIYFSYDVKMKEKGDIPEGYSVSREKKERFSLILESASTNQTSMYLCASRIDRLNEKLFFGSGTQLSVL.

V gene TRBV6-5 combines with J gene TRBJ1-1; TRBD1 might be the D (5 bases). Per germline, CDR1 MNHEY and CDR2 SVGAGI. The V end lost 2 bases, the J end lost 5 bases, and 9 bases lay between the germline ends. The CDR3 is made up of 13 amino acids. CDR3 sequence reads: CASSYGGWTEAFF. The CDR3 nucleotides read TGTGCCAGCAGTTACGGGGGGTGGACTGAAGCTTTCTTT.

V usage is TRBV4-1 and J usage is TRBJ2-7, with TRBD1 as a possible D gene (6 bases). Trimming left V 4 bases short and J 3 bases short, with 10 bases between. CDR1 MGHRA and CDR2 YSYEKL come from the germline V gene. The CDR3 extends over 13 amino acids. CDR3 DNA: TGCGCCAGCAGCCTCGGACAGTTCTACGAGCAGTACTTC. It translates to CASSLGQFYEQYF.

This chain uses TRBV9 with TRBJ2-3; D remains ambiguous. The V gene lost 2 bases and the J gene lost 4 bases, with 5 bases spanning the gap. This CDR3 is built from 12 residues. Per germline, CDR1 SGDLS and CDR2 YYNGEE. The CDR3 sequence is CASSVTADTQYF. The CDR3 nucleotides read TGTGCCAGCAGCGTTACGGCAGATACGCAGTATTTT.

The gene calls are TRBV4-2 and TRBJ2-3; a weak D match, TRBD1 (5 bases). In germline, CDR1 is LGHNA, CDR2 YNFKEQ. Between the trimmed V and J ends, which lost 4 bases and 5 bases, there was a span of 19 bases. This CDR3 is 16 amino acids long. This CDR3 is CASSPFDSASGDTQYF. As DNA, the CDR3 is TGTGCCAGCAGCCCCTTCGACAGCGCTTCTGGAGATACGCAGTATTTT.

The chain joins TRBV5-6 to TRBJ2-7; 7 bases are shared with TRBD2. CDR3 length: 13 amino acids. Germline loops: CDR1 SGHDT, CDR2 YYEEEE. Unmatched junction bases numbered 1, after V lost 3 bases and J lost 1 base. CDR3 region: CASSYGGSYEQYF. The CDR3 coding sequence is TGTGCCAGCAGCTACGGGGGGTCCTACGAGCAGTACTTC. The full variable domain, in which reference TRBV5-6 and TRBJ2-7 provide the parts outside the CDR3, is DAGVTQSPTHLIKTRGQQVTLRCSPKSGHDTVSWYQQALGQGPQFIFQYYEEEERQRGNFPDRFSGHQFPNYSSELNVNALLLGDSALYLCASSYGGSYEQYFGPGTRLTVT.

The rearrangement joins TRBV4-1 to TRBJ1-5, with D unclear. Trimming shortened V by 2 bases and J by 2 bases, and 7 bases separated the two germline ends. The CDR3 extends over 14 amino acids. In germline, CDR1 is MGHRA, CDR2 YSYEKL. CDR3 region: CASSQTEGNQPQHF. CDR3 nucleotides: TGCGCCAGCAGCCAAACAGAGGGCAATCAGCCCCAGCATTTT.

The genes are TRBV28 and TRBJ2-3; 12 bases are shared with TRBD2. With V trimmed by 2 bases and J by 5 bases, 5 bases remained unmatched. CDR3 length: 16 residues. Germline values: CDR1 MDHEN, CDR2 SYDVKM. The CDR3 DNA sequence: TGTGCCAGCAGTTTAACGCTAGCGGGGGGGCAAGATACGCAGTATTTT. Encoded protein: CASSLTLAGGQDTQYF.